This T cell receptor (beta chain) is from a study of T-cell memory formation after mild COVID-19. This clonotype occurred a few times. TCRdb independently ran MiXCR on the 5' RACE reads; one entry per CDR3 protein. The sample lists roughly 110,000 distinct CDR3 sequences; about an eighth were seen once. Trimming shortened V by 4 bases and J by 0 bases, and 7 bases separated the two germline ends. Germline-derived CDR1 and CDR2 are LGHDT and YNNKEL (reference sequence). This CDR3 comprises 13 residues. Sequences were obtained from PBMCs or a T cell subset sorted from them (not recorded which). The rearrangement links TRBV3-1 to TRBJ2-7; no clear D. The origin of this receptor is a man aged 18 to 30 who had mild COVID-19 (a few samples of this study predate the infection). Cell type and time point are not known. The CDR3: CASSPDNSYEQYF. The CDR3 DNA is TGTGCCAGCAGCCCCGACAACTCCTACGAGCAGTACTTC.